This TCR beta chain was found in a study of PD-1 blockade in mismatch repair-deficient tumors. The CDR3 runs to 18 residues. J lost 3 bases, V lost 1 base, and 13 bases had no gene match. Germline loops: CDR1 SGHRS, CDR2 YFSETQ. Produced via immunoSEQ multiplex PCR; TCRdb's table is partial and in-frame only. The repertoire holds approximately 100,000 clones, with 65% to 85% as singletons. Sequenced material: peripheral blood, taken less than 37 weeks after starting pembrolizumab. This sequence joins TRBV5-1 and TRBJ2-4; 7 positions match TRBD1. This TCR derives from an adult with mismatch repair-deficient cancer. CDR3 sequence reads: CASSLLPTGVFDKNIQYF. The CDR3 coding sequence is TGCGCCAGCAGCTTGCTGCCCACAGGGGTGTTTGACAAAAACATTCAGTACTTC. The whole variable domain, remainder taken from reference TRBV5-1 and TRBJ2-4, is KAGVTQTPRYLIKTRGQQVTLSCSPISGHRSVSWYQQTPGQGLQFLFEYFSETQRNKGNFPGRFSGRQFSNSRSEMNVSTLELGDSALYLCASSLLPTGVFDKNIQYFGAGTRLSVL.